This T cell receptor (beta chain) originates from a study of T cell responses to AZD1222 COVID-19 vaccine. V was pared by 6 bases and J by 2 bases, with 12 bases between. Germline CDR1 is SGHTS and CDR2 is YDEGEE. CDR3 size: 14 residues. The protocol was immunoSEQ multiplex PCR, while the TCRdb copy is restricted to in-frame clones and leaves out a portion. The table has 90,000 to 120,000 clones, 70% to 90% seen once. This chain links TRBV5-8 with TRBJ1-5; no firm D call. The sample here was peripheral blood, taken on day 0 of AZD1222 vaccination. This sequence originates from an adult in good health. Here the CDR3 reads CASKKSGGNQPQHF. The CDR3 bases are TGTGCCAGCAAGAAGTCGGGTGGCAATCAGCCCCAGCATTTT.